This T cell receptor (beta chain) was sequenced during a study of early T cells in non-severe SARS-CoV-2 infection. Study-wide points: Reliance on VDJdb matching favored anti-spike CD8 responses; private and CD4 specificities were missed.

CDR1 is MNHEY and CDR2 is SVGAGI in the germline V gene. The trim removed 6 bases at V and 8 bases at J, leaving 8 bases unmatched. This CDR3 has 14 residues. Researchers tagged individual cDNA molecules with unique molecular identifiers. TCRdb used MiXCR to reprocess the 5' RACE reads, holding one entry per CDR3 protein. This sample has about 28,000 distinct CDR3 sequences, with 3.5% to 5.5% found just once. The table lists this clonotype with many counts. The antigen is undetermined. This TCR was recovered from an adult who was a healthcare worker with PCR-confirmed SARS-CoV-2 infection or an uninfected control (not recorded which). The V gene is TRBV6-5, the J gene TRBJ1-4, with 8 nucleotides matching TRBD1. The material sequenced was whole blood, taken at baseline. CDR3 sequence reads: CASSPGQGQEKLFF. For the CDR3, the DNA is TGTGCCAGCAGCCCAGGACAGGGACAGGAAAAACTGTTTTTT.